The present T cell receptor (beta chain) was sequenced within a study of blood T cells in healthy people across ages. Study-level findings and limits: In these data, TCR beta diversity tracked strongly with naive T cell percentage.

Germline CDR1 reads SQVTM; CDR2 reads ANQGSEA. Unmatched junction bases numbered 5, after V lost 4 bases and J lost 3 bases. This CDR3 contains 13 residues. A J-beta primer mix and a sample-barcoded 5' primer were used in a second PCR of about 7 to 12 cycles. Every molecule of cDNA carried a tag from a template-switch adaptor with 12 random nucleotides. MiXCR, run by TCRdb on the 5' RACE reads, gives a single entry per CDR3 protein. The table has around 1.1 million distinct CDR3 sequences, approximately 38% seen once. This clonotype was counted ten times or more. What it binds is not known. The J gene is TRBJ1-2, the V gene TRBV29-1, with 7 positions matching TRBD1. Material for sequencing was blood. This receptor was obtained from a man aged 18 to 29 in good health. The CDR3 DNA follows: TGCAGCGTTGCCCGAGGACAGGACTATGGCTACACCTTC. This encodes CSVARGQDYGYTF.